This T cell receptor (beta chain) was recorded in a study of beta chain features in type 1 diabetes. Germline V gene lookup returns CDR1 SGHDN and CDR2 FVKESK. The CDR3 totals 11 residues. Trimming stripped 4 bases from V and 4 bases from J, with 5 bases between. This clone was detected a few times. No antigen is known for it. General study results and limits: Whether HLA type affects TCRB rearrangement stayed undetermined in the present work. Healthy donors had naive, central memory and Treg TCRB repertoires that appeared less similar than those seen among patients. All four CD4+ subsets of Type 1 diabetes patients contained TCRB CDR3s that were moderately but significantly shorter.

Expressed TCRB transcripts were sequenced because the isolated RNA had all been reverse transcribed beforehand. TCRdb's table, derived via immunoSEQ multiplex PCR, lists solely in-frame clones and lacks some. The repertoire consists of 200,000 to 300,000 clones, with around 20% occurring once and the leading ten covering 0.028%. The chain uses TRBV14 and TRBJ2-7; no definite D call. The clonotype comes from a woman between 40 and 55 years old with type 1 diabetes. The sequencing sample was made of naive CD4+ T cells from blood. This CDR3 reads CASSPGYEQYF. In DNA form, the CDR3 reads TGTGCCAGCAGCCCGGGTTACGAGCAGTACTTC.